This T cell receptor (beta chain) was recorded in a study of Graves' ophthalmopathy and Graves' hyperthyroidism. Details on this clonotype: Antigen: not known. Germline and junction disagree at one end, which may indicate a read error.

Researchers took RNA transcripts and amplified TCR beta CDR3 regions from them. Second-round multiplex PCR followed a first-round RT-PCR using HTBI primers. TCRdb recomputed calls from the multiplex PCR reads with MiXCR, one row per CDR3 protein. The repertoire consists of some 250,000 distinct CDR3 sequences, with around 50% occurring once and the leading ten covering around half. The CDR3 consists of 16 residues. From germline, CDR1 is SGHKS and CDR2 YYEKEE (reference sequence). The study's findings and limits: Progression of ophthalmopathy was predicted by the model with 60% to 71% sensitivity and 72.22% specificity.

Sequencing input: peripheral blood. The receptor was derived from an adult man with Graves' ophthalmopathy. The chain couples TRBV5-5 to TRBJ2-7, with D uncertain. In DNA, the CDR3 is TGCGCCAGCAGCCAAGAATCCCCAGTAACGACCTACGAGCAGTACTTC. It specifies CASSQESPVTTYEQYF.